This T cell receptor (beta chain) comes out of a study of CD8 T cells in Susac syndrome (dated by TCRdb to the late 2010s). For the wider study: Repertoire sequencing was used to test whether CD8+ T cell activation and differentiation in Susac syndrome was antigen driven.

For this clonotype: Its antigen remains undetermined. Nothing much larger sits one base from this clone, and base qualities are not available.

Overall study outcomes, separate from this receptor: The number of individuals in the TCR sequencing and HLA analysis was acknowledged as relatively small.

RNA was extracted using the RNeasy kit, and roughly 0.5 to 1 ug of the RNA was reverse transcribed with random hexamers. The immunoSEQ multiplex PCR assay, covering 54 Vbeta and 13 Jbeta segments, was used to amplify TCR beta CDR3 regions. Bias from PCR amplification was corrected by using a synthetic template baseline for primer optimization and for computational correction. For the original study's pipeline: Only productive sequences were kept, with reads annotated to V, D and J genes according to IMGT and analyzed in immunoSEQ Analyzer. Clonality was calculated as one minus the Shannon entropy normalized by log2 of the number of productive unique sequences. Public and private clones were assessed among the 100 most prevalent clones of each patient and control. Susac-specific clones were defined as absent from healthy and MS cohorts, approximately 1,000 published viral clones and other ImmuneACCESS disease sequences. The public reads were reprocessed in TCRdb via fastp at Q25 and MiXCR, keeping in-frame beta chains. Merged by CDR3 protein, the rows form single entries marked with the most common genes and DNA. The V and J calls were not made by the authors but by TCRdb's processing. The sample table holds under 200,000 distinct CDR3 sequences, of which roughly 94% were seen once. Of the sample, approximately 0.094% is held by the ten largest clones.

The CDR3 sequence holds 14 residues, the cysteine and phenylalanine included. CDR3 DNA only is kept here, 42 bases in frame from base 1. V gives up 5 bases and J gives up 2 bases, and the segment between their germline ends measures 15 bases. In the germline V gene (reference sequence), CDR1 corresponds to DFQATT and CDR2 to SNEGSKA. Peripheral blood CD8+ and CD4+ T cells from healthy donors, Susac syndrome patients and multiple sclerosis patients were profiled using high-throughput TCR beta sequencing. The healthy donors served as controls matched for age and sex. CD8+ TEMRA cells were enriched by FACS, while bulk CD8+ and CD4+ T cells were purified by magnetic negative isolation. Blood was collected in EDTA tubes and processed within 24 hours, with PBMCs isolated through density gradient centrifugation. PBMCs intended for TCR sequencing were cryopreserved in liquid nitrogen and were subsequently thawed in a 37 degrees C water bath. The sorted or isolated CD4+, CD8+ and CD8+ TEMRA cells reached a purity of at least 90%.

The clonotype comes from a human donor in good health. The material sequenced was CD4+ T cells from PBMCs. Here the chain combines TRBV20-1 and TRBJ1-2, with TRBD1 as a weak D call on 6 bases. The CDR3 amino acid sequence is: CSAGGAGTNYGYTF. The nucleotides are TGCAGTGCTGGGGGGGCCGGAACAAACTATGGCTACACCTTC.